The 15 T cell receptor beta chains below come from one sample, sequenced in a study of human T cells and chemical hapten exposure. TCRdb called the RACE reads again in MiXCR, with one record for every CDR3 protein. The sample yields about 40,000 distinct CDR3 sequences, around 3.2% seen once. The sample's time point: patch test 2, 6 weeks after DPC sensitization. Treatment meaning: therapeutic diphenylcyclopropenone sensitization with weekly scalp DPC. The input for sequencing was whole blood, taken in connection with sensitization to the hapten diphenylcyclopropenone (DPC). Every receptor here comes from a man aged 40-55 years with alopecia areata. Some clones in this sample may be carry-over from other donors' samples.

This clonotype was counted at least ten times. Here the CDR3 reads CSAREQGNAAFF. The CDR3 nucleotides read TGCAGTGCTAGAGAACAGGGCAACGCGGCTTTCTTT. The genes are TRBV20-1 and TRBJ1-1; D possibly corresponds to TRBD1 (6 bases). From germline, CDR1 is DFQATT and CDR2 SNEGSKA (reference sequence). The V end lost 0 bases, the J end lost 11 bases, and 13 bases lay between the germline ends. The CDR3 has 12 residues.

The CDR3 sequence is CASSPDYSSYEQYF. The CDR3 bases are TGTGCCAGCAGCCCGGACTATAGCTCCTACGAGCAGTACTTC. The gene calls are TRBV7-2 and TRBJ2-7, with D maybe TRBD2 (6 bases). Trimming shortened V by 5 bases and J by 0 bases, and 11 bases separated the two germline ends. Germline V gene lookup returns CDR1 SGHTA and CDR2 FQGNSA. The CDR3 is made up of 14 amino acids.

This clonotype was picked up many times. This chain uses TRBV6-5 with TRBJ2-6; weak D call: TRBD2 (5 bases). The CDR3 extends over 18 amino acids. Germline-derived CDR1 and CDR2 are MNHEY and SVGAGI. Trimming removed 7 bases from V and 1 base from J, with 20 bases in between. CDR3 in DNA: TGTGCCAGCACCGAGTCGGGGAGCCCCCTGTCTGGGGCCAACGTCCTGACTTTC. The encoded protein is CASTESGSPLSGANVLTF.

Many counts were recorded for this clonotype. V is TRBV7-9 and J is TRBJ1-2; D is unclear. CDR3 length: 13 residues. Trimming left V 1 base short and J 5 bases short, with 8 bases between. The germline V gene has CDR1 SEHNR and CDR2 FQNEAQ (reference sequence). In DNA, the CDR3 is TGTGCCAGCAGCTTAGGAGTCCCTTATGGCTACACCTTC. This codes for CASSLGVPYGYTF.

This clonotype showed up many times. V gene TRBV5-1 combines with J gene TRBJ2-5; TRBD1 might be the D (5 bases). Germline loops: CDR1 SGHRS, CDR2 YFSETQ. The CDR3 loop spans 14 amino acids. Trimming stripped 4 bases from V and 1 base from J, with 11 bases between. The CDR3 region has the DNA TGCGCCAGCAGCCCTGACAGACCCCAAGAGACCCAGTACTTC. Protein product: CASSPDRPQETQYF.

The sample holds many counts of this clonotype. The chain couples TRBV30 to TRBJ2-6; D is unresolved. The germline V gene has CDR1 GTSNPN and CDR2 SVGIG (reference sequence). With 0 bases removed from V and 18 bases from J, the gap between germline ends came to 12 bases. This CDR3 contains 11 residues. CDR3 residues: CAWSVDNTGTF. Here the CDR3 DNA reads TGTGCCTGGAGTGTCGATAACACTGGGACTTTC. The full variable domain, completed using reference TRBV30 and TRBJ2-6, is SQTIHQWPATLVQPVGSPLSLECTVEGTSNPNLYWYRQAAGRGLQLLFYSVGIGQISSEVPQNLSASRPQDRQFILSSKKLLLSDSGFYLCAWSVDNTGTFGAGSRLTVL.

This clonotype was counted ten times or more. The gene calls are TRBV4-1 and TRBJ2-4; 7 bases agree with TRBD1. This CDR3 has 16 amino acids. Germline CDR1 is MGHRA and CDR2 is YSYEKL. Trimming took 0 bases from V and 1 from J; bases not matched to a gene: 3. For the CDR3, the DNA is TGCGCCAGCAGCCAAGATACAGGGGCGGCCAAAAACATTCAGTACTTC. It is translated as CASSQDTGAAKNIQYF.

In DNA form, the CDR3 reads TGTGCCAGCAGTTCTCCTTCTATCGTTGGTGAGCAGTTCTTC. Translated: CASSSPSIVGEQFF. This chain links TRBV27 with TRBJ2-1; no clear D. CDR3 length: 14 residues. CDR1 and CDR2 (germline): MNHEY, SMNVEV (reference sequence). V gave up 4 bases and J gave up 9 bases, with 16 bases separating them.

This clonotype turned up a few times. The chain joins TRBV2 to TRBJ2-5; a possible D gene is TRBD1 (5 bases). Germline V CDR1 and CDR2: SNHLY, FYNNEI. The CDR3 runs to 17 residues. V was pared by 2 bases and J by 10 bases, with 26 bases between. The CDR3 loop reads CASSETQGGLSCDIQYF. CDR3 nucleotide sequence: TGTGCCAGCAGTGAAACCCAGGGCGGCCTCTCGTGCGATATCCAGTACTTC. The complete variable domain, with remaining parts taken from reference TRBV2 and TRBJ2-5, reads EPEVTQTPSHQVTQMGQEVILRCVPISNHLYFYWYRQILGQKVEFLVSFYNNEISEKSEIFDDQFSVERPDGSNFTLKIRSTKLEDSAMYFCASSETQGGLSCDIQYFGPGTRLLVL.

In this sample, this clonotype turned up many times. The chain is built from TRBV7-9 and TRBJ1-1; no definite D call. V lost 5 bases and J 8 bases, leaving 21 bases between the germline ends. Germline values: CDR1 SEHNR, CDR2 FQNEAQ (reference sequence). The CDR3 sequence is 15 residues long. CDR3 residues: CASSLTTATFSEAFF. Written as DNA, the CDR3 is TGTGCCAGCAGCCTTACGACCGCGACCTTTTCAGAAGCTTTCTTT. Full variable domain (rest looked up from reference TRBV7-9 and TRBJ1-1): DTGVSQNPRHKITKRGQNVTFRCDPISEHNRLYWYRQTLGQGPEFLTYFQNEAQLEKSRLLSDRFSAERPKGSFSTLEIQRTEQGDSAMYLCASSLTTATFSEAFFGQGTRLTVV.

This clonotype was detected ten times or more. The CDR3 nucleotides are TGTGCCAGCAGTTTCCAGCGGGATACGCAGTATTTT. Protein: CASSFQRDTQYF. V is TRBV28 and J is TRBJ2-3, with D maybe TRBD2 (5 bases). Germline-derived CDR1 and CDR2 are MDHEN and SYDVKM. CDR3 length: 12 residues. The V gene lost 3 bases and the J gene lost 6 bases, with 7 bases spanning the gap.

In its sample, this clonotype was seen many times. CDR3 residues: CASSPPVGEQYF. CDR3 nucleotide sequence: TGTGCCAGCTCACCACCCGTTGGGGAGCAGTACTTC. The V gene is TRBV18, the J gene TRBJ2-7; D ambiguous. This CDR3 spans 12 amino acids. V was pared by 0 bases and J by 7 bases, with 7 bases between. CDR1 KGHSH and CDR2 LQKENI come from the germline V gene.

In this sample, this clonotype turned up many times. The V call is TRBV25-1, the J call TRBJ2-3, with TRBD2 as a possible D gene (5 bases). With 3 bases removed from V and 0 bases from J, the gap between germline ends came to 13 bases. The V gene's germline CDR1 is MGHDK and CDR2 SYGVNS. The CDR3 spans 16 residues. CDR3 amino acids: CASSDLLLDSTDTQYF. DNA for the CDR3: TGTGCCAGCAGTGACCTCCTACTAGACAGCACAGATACGCAGTATTTT.

This clonotype is labeled medium-sized. The rearrangement joins TRBV7-8 to TRBJ2-7; no reliable D call. Germline V gene sequence: CDR1 SGHVS, CDR2 FQNEAQ. The CDR3 covers 16 residues. Between the trimmed V and J ends, which lost 3 bases and 4 bases, there was a span of 19 bases. CDR3 protein: CASSLGTDAYSYEQYF. CDR3 DNA: TGTGCCAGCAGCTTGGGAACGGATGCCTATAGTTACGAGCAGTACTTC.

This clonotype has ten or more counts. This sequence joins TRBV6-1 and TRBJ1-5; D is uncertain. This CDR3 comprises 15 residues. The V and J ends lost 7 bases and 4 bases respectively, with 17 bases between them. From germline, CDR1 is MNHNS and CDR2 SASEGT. CDR3 sequence: CASNEDGLRNQPQHF. In DNA form, the CDR3 reads TGTGCCAGCAACGAAGACGGGCTTAGAAATCAGCCCCAGCATTTT.